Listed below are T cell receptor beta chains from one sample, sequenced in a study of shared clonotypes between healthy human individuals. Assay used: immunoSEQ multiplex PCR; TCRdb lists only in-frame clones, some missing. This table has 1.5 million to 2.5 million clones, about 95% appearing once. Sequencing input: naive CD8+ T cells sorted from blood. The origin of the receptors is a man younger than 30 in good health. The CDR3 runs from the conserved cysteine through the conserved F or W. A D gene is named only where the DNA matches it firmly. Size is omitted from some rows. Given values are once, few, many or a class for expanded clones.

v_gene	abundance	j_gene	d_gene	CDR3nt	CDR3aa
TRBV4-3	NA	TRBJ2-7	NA	TGCGCCAGCAGCCAAGAAGCAGATAACCGTTTCTACGAGCAGTACTTC	CASSQEADNRFYEQYF
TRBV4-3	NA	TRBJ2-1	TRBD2	TGCGCCAGCAGCCAAGATGGGGTGACTAGCGTCTACAATGAGCAGTTCTTC	CASSQDGVTSVYNEQFF
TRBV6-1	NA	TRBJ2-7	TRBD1	TGTGCCAGCAGTGATAAGAAGGGACAGGGATTCTACGAGCAGTACTTC	CASSDKKGQGFYEQYF
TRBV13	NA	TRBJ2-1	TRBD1	TGTGCCAGCAGCGTGACAGGGCTGGCTGTGCATGAGCAGTTCTTC	CASSVTGLAVHEQFF
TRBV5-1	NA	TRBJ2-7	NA	TGCGCCAGCACCCCAAGGGGGGGCACCTACGAGCAGTACTTC	CASTPRGGTYEQYF
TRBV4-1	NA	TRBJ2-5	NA	TGCGCCAGCAGCCAGTCGGAATACCTACAAGAGACCCAGTACTTC	CASSQSEYLQETQYF
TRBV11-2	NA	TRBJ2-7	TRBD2	TGTGCCAGCAGCTTAGGAGGACTAGCGGGAGAGGGAATCTACGAGCAGTACTTC	CASSLGGLAGEGIYEQYF
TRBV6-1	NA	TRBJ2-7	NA	TGTGCCAGCAGTGAGAGCTCCGGGACACTCTACGAGCAGTACTTC	CASSESSGTLYEQYF
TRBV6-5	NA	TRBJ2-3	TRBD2	TGTGCCAGCAGTTACGGGTCGGGGGGGAGCACAGATACGCAGTATTTT	CASSYGSGGSTDTQYF
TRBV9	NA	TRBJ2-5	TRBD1	TGTGCCAGCAGCTCAGCGACAGGGATTGGAGAGACCCAGTACTTC	CASSSATGIGETQYF
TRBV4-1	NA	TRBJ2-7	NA	TGCGCCAGCAGCTCGGGGGCGGGGACTATACTGTACGAGCAGTACTTC	CASSSGAGTILYEQYF
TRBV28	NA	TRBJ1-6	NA	TGTGCCAGCAGTGAGAATTCACCCCTCCACTTT	CASSENSPLHF
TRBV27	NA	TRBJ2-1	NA	TGTGCCAGCAGTCCTACGGGGTACCACAATGAGCAGTTCTTC	CASSPTGYHNEQFF
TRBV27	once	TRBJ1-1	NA	TGTGCCAGCAGTTTGCGGGGGCAGAACACTGAAGCTTTCTTT	CASSLRGQNTEAFF
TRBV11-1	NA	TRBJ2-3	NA	TGTGCCAGCAGCCCCGATGATTTAACCTCTAGCACAGATACGCAGTATTTT	CASSPDDLTSSTDTQYF
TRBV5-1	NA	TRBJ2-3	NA	TGCGCCAGCAGCTTGGCAAGTAGCCCCACTAGCACAGATACGCAGTATTTT	CASSLASSPTSTDTQYF
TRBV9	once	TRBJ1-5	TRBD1	TGTGCCAGCAGCGTAGAGGGGGCAAGCCAGCCCCAGCATTTT	CASSVEGASQPQHF
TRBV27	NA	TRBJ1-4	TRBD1	TGTGCCAGCAGTATGAATACCGGGACAGGACTGTTTTTT	CASSMNTGTGLFF
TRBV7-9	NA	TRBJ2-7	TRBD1	TGTGCCAGCAGCTCGGACAGGGGCTACGAGCAGTACTTC	CASSSDRGYEQYF
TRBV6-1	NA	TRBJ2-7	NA	TGTGCCAGCAGCGGTGGGGGGCCCCCCATCCACGAGCAGTACTTC	CASSGGGPPIHEQYF
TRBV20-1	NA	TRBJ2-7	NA	TGCAGTGCTTGTCTAGAGATCGAGCAGTACTTC	CSACLEIEQYF
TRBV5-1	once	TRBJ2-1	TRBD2	TGCGCCACCAAGGCCGGGGGGGGCGGTCGTGAGCAGTTCTTC	CATKAGGGGREQFF
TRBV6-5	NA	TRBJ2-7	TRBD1	TGTGCCAGCAGTTACTCGACGGGACAGGCAGTCTACGAGCAGTACTTC	CASSYSTGQAVYEQYF
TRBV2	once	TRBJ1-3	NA	TGTGCCAGCAGTGACCGACAGGAAGGAAACACCATATATTTT	CASSDRQEGNTIYF
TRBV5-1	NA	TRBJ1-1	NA	TGCGCCAACTCACGGGCCAAGTTGCATCGGAACACTGAAGCTTTCTTT	CANSRAKLHRNTEAFF
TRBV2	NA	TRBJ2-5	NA	TGTGCCAGCAGTGAATCTGGAGGGGAATGGGGGACCCAGTACTTC	CASSESGGEWGTQYF
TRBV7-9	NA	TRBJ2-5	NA	TGTGCCAGCAGCTATAAGAGGAGACAACCCGAGAAAGAGACCCAGTACTTC	CASSYKRRQPEKETQYF
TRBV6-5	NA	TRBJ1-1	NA	TGTGCCAGCAGACCGCAGCAGGCTACTGAAGCTTTCTTT	CASRPQQATEAFF
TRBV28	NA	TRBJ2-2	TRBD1	TGTGCCAGCACCCTCCCGGGACAGGGTATCACCGGGGAGCTGTTTTTT	CASTLPGQGITGELFF
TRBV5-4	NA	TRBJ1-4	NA	TGTGCCAGCAGTTCGGACGGACCTAGCACAGCCTGG	CASSSDGPSTAW
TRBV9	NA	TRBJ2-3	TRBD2	TGTGCCAGCAGCGGGTCACTAGCGAACGCAGATACGCAGTATTTT	CASSGSLANADTQYF
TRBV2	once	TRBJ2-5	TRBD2	TGTGCCAGCAGTGATAGCGGGGGGGCAGACGAGACCCAGTACTTC	CASSDSGGADETQYF
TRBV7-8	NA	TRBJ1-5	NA	TGTGCCAGCAGCCGTCATGCGGGGGAAGGAAATCAGCCCCAGCATTTT	CASSRHAGEGNQPQHF
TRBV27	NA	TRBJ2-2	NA	TGTGCCAGCAGTTTTGGGGGGCGCACCGGGGAGCTGTTTTTT	CASSFGGRTGELFF
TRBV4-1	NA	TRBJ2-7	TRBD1	TGCGCCAGCAGCCAAAATATCCGGACAGGAGACTACGAGCAGTACTTC	CASSQNIRTGDYEQYF
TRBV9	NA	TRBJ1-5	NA	TGTGCCAGCAGCCAATGGGGGGGCAATCAGCCCCAGCATTTT	CASSQWGGNQPQHF
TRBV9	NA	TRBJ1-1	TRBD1	TGTGCCAGCAGCCCCGAAGGACAGGCCCTGCCGAATGAAGCTTTCTTT	CASSPEGQALPNEAFF
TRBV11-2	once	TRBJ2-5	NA	TGTGCCAGCAGCTTAGGGGCACAACCAAGAGACCAGTACTTC	CASSLGAQPRDQYF
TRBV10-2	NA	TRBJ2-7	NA	TGCGCCAGCAGTGAGGTAGGGCCTTCCTACGAGCAGTACTTC	CASSEVGPSYEQYF
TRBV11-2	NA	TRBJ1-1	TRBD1	TGTGCCAGCAGCTCCCGGGACAGGGTCCCTGAAGCTTTCTTT	CASSSRDRVPEAFF